This T cell receptor beta chain emerged from a study of spatial heterogeneity in lung cancer. Turning to the study itself: More than 8.5 raw reads, on average, carried each unique TCR and UMI combination.

Time point noted: blood at routine non-recurrence follow-up after resection. Material for sequencing was whole RNA from tumor, nontumor lung or frozen PBMC, left unsorted. Germline assignment: CDR1 SEHNR and CDR2 FQNEAQ (reference sequence). The CDR3 consists of 13 residues. The V gene lost 4 bases and the J gene lost 4 bases, with 7 bases spanning the gap. From the 5' RACE reads, TCRdb called clonotypes with MiXCR, one entry per CDR3 protein. The repertoire holds more than 95,000 distinct CDR3 sequences, with 10% to 15% as singletons. Sequenced here: PBMCs, sampled at follow-up. The sequence was collected from a male donor with early-stage non-small cell lung cancer. This chain uses TRBV7-9 with TRBJ1-4; D is undetermined. CDR3 coding DNA: TGTGCCAGCAGCTCCCCCGGTAATGAAAAACTGTTTTTT. This translates into CASSSPGNEKLFF. Supplemented by reference TRBV7-9 and TRBJ1-4, the full variable domain reads DTGVSQNPRHKITKRGQNVTFRCDPISEHNRLYWYRQTLGQGPEFLTYFQNEAQLEKSRLLSDRFSAERPKGSFSTLEIQRTEQGDSAMYLCASSSPGNEKLFFGSGTQLSVL.